These 7 T cell receptor beta chains were sequenced from one sample in a study of shared clonotypes between healthy human individuals. Repertoires were generated with immunoSEQ multiplex PCR, while TCRdb's copy carries only in-frame clones and drops some. The table records roughly 2.2 million clones, roughly 92% of them present only once. Specimen: naive CD4+ T cells from PBMCs. This sample's subset: CD45RA+ positively selected. The origin of the receptors is a man aged 18 to 30 in good health. Some clones in this sample may be carry-over from other donors' samples.

The chain uses TRBV13 and TRBJ1-2; 11 bases are shared with TRBD1. CDR3 length: 16 amino acids. V lost 5 bases and J lost 2; bases outside the gene matches: 7. The germline V gene has CDR1 PRHDT and CDR2 FYEKMQ (reference sequence). CDR3 nucleotides: TGTGCCAGCAGCACTCGGACAGGGGGCCTAAACTATGGCTACACCTTC. Amino acid sequence: CASSTRTGGLNYGYTF. The whole variable domain, remainder taken from reference TRBV13 and TRBJ1-2, is AAGVIQSPRHLIKEKRETATLKCYPIPRHDTVYWYQQGPGQDPQFLISFYEKMQSDKGSIPDRFSAQQFSDYHSELNMSSLELGDSALYFCASSTRTGGLNYGYTFGSGTRLTVV.

The chain couples TRBV2 to TRBJ2-2; D is possibly TRBD2 (5 bases). This CDR3 comprises 13 residues. V lost 8 bases to trimming and J lost 4 bases, with 11 bases between them. Germline CDR1 reads SNHLY; CDR2 reads FYNNEI. This CDR3 reads CASSIRGTGELFF. The CDR3 coding sequence is TGTGCCAGCTCTATTCGGGGCACCGGGGAGCTGTTTTTT.

Concerning this clone: Other DNA sequences in this specimen translate into the identical CDR3. The gene calls are TRBV28 and TRBJ2-7; D is undetermined. V shed 6 bases and J shed 6 bases, with 12 bases lying between them. CDR1 MDHEN and CDR2 SYDVKM come from the germline V gene. CDR3 length equals 12 residues. This CDR3 reads CASSPSAREQYF. The CDR3 region has the DNA TGTGCCAGCAGCCCCTCAGCGCGCGAGCAGTACTTC.

The rearrangement joins TRBV28 to TRBJ1-2; tentatively, D is TRBD1 (5 bases). The V gene lost 5 bases and the J gene lost 4 bases, with 26 bases spanning the gap. The CDR3 totals 18 residues. Germline CDR1 MDHEN, CDR2 SYDVKM. DNA for the CDR3: TGTGCCAGCAGTCCCTTTAGAGGATCGCAGGGCGGTGGCTATGGCTACACCTTC. Translated: CASSPFRGSQGGGYGYTF.

The chain has TRBV7-8 and TRBJ1-4; D uncertain. The germline V gene has CDR1 SGHVS and CDR2 FQNEAQ. The V end was cut by 2 bases, the J end by 5 bases, with 9 bases between. CDR3 length equals 14 residues. The DNA of the CDR3 is TGTGCCAGCAGCTTAAGGTGGCAGAATGAAAAACTGTTTTTT. It is translated as CASSLRWQNEKLFF.

The rearrangement links TRBV2 to TRBJ2-1; perhaps TRBD1 as D (6 bases). CDR1 SNHLY and CDR2 FYNNEI come from the germline V gene. The CDR3 is 12 amino acids. V was shortened by 6 bases and J by 9 bases, with 12 bases between the two germline ends. The DNA for the CDR3 is TGTGCCAGCAGCGGGGTGGGGGCTGAGCAGTTCTTC. It yields the protein CASSGVGAEQFF.

This clone turned up a few times. The sample carries other DNA sequences with the same CDR3. This chain links TRBV30 with TRBJ2-1; D is uncertain. Trimming took 1 base from V and 4 from J, leaving 2 bases between them. CDR1 and CDR2 (germline): GTSNPN, SVGIG (reference sequence). CDR3 length: 11 amino acids. The CDR3 loop reads CAWSGYNEQFF. The CDR3 nucleotides are TGTGCCTGGAGTGGTTACAATGAGCAGTTCTTC.